This record concerns one T cell receptor beta chain sequence. Sample-barcoded 5' priming and a J-beta primer mix drove a second PCR of 7 to 11 cycles. Each CDR3 protein gets one entry after TCRdb re-called the 5' RACE reads with MiXCR. The data show 750,000 to 1,000,000 distinct CDR3 sequences, just under 30% seen once. The data were taken from a study of blood T cells in healthy people across ages. The CDR3 covers 15 residues. Germline CDR1 and CDR2: SGHRS and YFSETQ. These data also formed part of another study, on T cells of mothers and their children.

The sequenced sample was blood. V usage is TRBV5-1 and J usage is TRBJ2-7, with D perhaps matching TRBD1 (5 bases). The DNA end favors TRBJ2-5, so the J call may be wrong. The receptor was derived from a woman aged 40-49 years in good health. The CDR3 coding sequence is TGCGCCAGCAGCCACCTAATGGGGCTCCAAGAGACCCAGTACTTC. Its translation: CASSHLMGLQETQYF.